Listed below are T cell receptor beta chains from one sample, sequenced in a study of T cell responses to AZD1222 COVID-19 vaccine. Assay used: immunoSEQ multiplex PCR; TCRdb lists only in-frame clones, some missing. The table records around 150,000 clones, 88% of them present only once. The material was peripheral blood, obtained on day 0 of AZD1222 vaccination. The receptors derive from an adult in good health. Each CDR3 is given with its conserved first and last residue. The D gene is left open where the match is weak. Not every row has a clone size; where given, it reads once, few, many or a size class.

TRBV6-1,-,TRBJ1-2,-,CASSEGIRSFSYTF,TGTGCCAGCAGTGAAGGGATACGCTCCTTCAGCTACACCTTC
TRBV18,-,TRBJ1-1,-,CASSPLGLPTNTEAFF,TGTGCCAGCTCACCACTTGGGCTCCCGACGAACACTGAAGCTTTCTTT
TRBV6-5,-,TRBJ2-5,-,CASSDFRQDSPYF,TGTGCCAGCAGCGACTTTCGACAGGATTCACCCTACTTC
TRBV6-4,-,TRBJ2-1,-,CASSDRASGSYNEQFF,TGTGCCAGCAGTGACAGGGCCAGCGGGTCTTACAATGAGCAGTTCTTC
TRBV7-2,-,TRBJ2-5,few,CASSLEGRAQETQYF,TGTGCCAGCAGCTTAGAGGGACGGGCCCAAGAGACCCAGTACTTC
TRBV28,-,TRBJ1-1,-,CASRSSLREAFF,TGTGCCAGCAGATCTTCGCTTAGGGAAGCTTTCTTT
TRBV13,TRBD1,TRBJ1-3,-,CASSLKGDRGVTGNTIYF,TGTGCCAGCAGCTTAAAGGGGGACAGAGGGGTAACTGGAAACACCATATATTTT
TRBV28,TRBD1,TRBJ2-3,-,CASRTGGAGTDTQYF,TGTGCCAGCAGAACAGGGGGCGCCGGCACAGATACGCAGTATTTT
TRBV19,-,TRBJ1-5,once,CASRGGNQPQHF,TGTGCCAGCAGGGGTGGCAATCAGCCCCAGCATTTT
TRBV7-6,-,TRBJ2-1,-,CASSLVSSSYNEQFF,TGTGCCAGCAGCTTAGTTTCTAGCTCCTACAATGAGCAGTTCTTC
TRBV10-3,TRBD1,TRBJ2-1,-,CAIRSGQGNEQFF,TGTGCCATCAGATCCGGACAGGGCAATGAGCAGTTCTTC
TRBV2,TRBD1,TRBJ1-5,-,CASSSGTGNNQPQHF,TGTGCCAGCTCATCCGGGACAGGCAACAATCAGCCCCAGCATTTT
TRBV5-5,-,TRBJ2-7,-,CAAPGDTYF,TGTGCCGCTCCGGGGGACACATACTTC
TRBV4-3,-,TRBJ1-4,-,CASSQDPGPNEKLFF,TGCGCCAGCAGCCAAGATCCAGGGCCTAATGAAAAACTGTTTTTT
TRBV5-4,-,TRBJ1-1,few,CASSLAGQLTEAFF,TGTGCCAGCAGCTTGGCCGGACAGCTGACTGAAGCTTTCTTT
TRBV7-9,TRBD1,TRBJ2-5,-,CASSLGGQGQETQYF,TGTGCCAGCAGCTTAGGGGGACAGGGACAAGAGACCCAGTACTTC
TRBV18,-,TRBJ2-1,-,CASSPGGTHYNEQFF,TGTGCCAGCTCCCCAGGCGGCACCCACTACAATGAGCAGTTCTTC
TRBV19,TRBD1,TRBJ2-1,-,CASSPGQKIDNEQFF,TGTGCCAGTAGTCCGGGACAGAAAATAGACAATGAGCAGTTCTTC
TRBV6-9,TRBD1,TRBJ2-7,-,CASSKGQGGTSYEQYF,TGTGCCAGCAGTAAAGGACAGGGGGGTACCTCCTACGAGCAGTACTTC
TRBV2,TRBD1,TRBJ2-2,-,CASRDRLNTGELFF,TGTGCCAGCAGGGACAGGCTGAACACCGGGGAGCTGTTTTTT
TRBV27,-,TRBJ1-1,-,CASSLDGVEAFF,TGTGCCAGCAGTTTAGATGGGGTTGAAGCTTTCTTT
TRBV7-2,TRBD2,TRBJ2-1,-,CASSTGGLAENEQFF,TGTGCCAGCAGCACCGGGGGACTAGCGGAAAATGAGCAGTTCTTC
TRBV10-3,TRBD1,TRBJ1-3,-,CAISGGQGSGNTIYF,TGTGCCATCAGTGGGGGACAGGGATCTGGAAACACCATATATTTT
TRBV24-1,-,TRBJ2-1,-,CATSDPDSKSYNEQFF,TGTGCCACCAGTGACCCCGACAGTAAATCCTACAATGAGCAGTTCTTC
TRBV5-6,-,TRBJ2-7,-,CASSLAPGEASYEQYF,TGTGCCAGCAGCTTGGCCCCGGGTGAAGCCTCCTACGAGCAGTACTTC
TRBV5-1,-,TRBJ2-6,-,CASSFNSGANVLTF,TGCGCCAGCAGCTTCAACTCTGGGGCCAACGTCCTGACTTTC
TRBV7-8,-,TRBJ2-6,-,CASSPEDGSGANVLTF,TGTGCCAGCAGCCCAGAGGACGGCTCTGGGGCCAACGTCCTGACTTTC
TRBV7-3,TRBD2,TRBJ2-1,-,CASSPGTSGLNEQFF,TGTGCCAGCAGCCCTGGGACTAGCGGGCTCAATGAGCAGTTCTTC